Listed below are T cell receptor beta chains from one sample, sequenced in a study of OX40 agonist ivuxolimab in advanced cancers. Assay: immunoSEQ multiplex PCR; the TCRdb copy retains only in-frame clones and omits some. This sample has approximately 14,000 clones; 80% occur once, and the top ten carry under 40%. The sequences come from CD4+ or CD8+ T cells sorted from blood, collected in a trial of the OX40 agonist ivuxolimab. These receptors all stem from an adult with an advanced solid tumor such as melanoma, head and neck, liver or kidney cancer. The conserved cysteine and the conserved F or W are not part of the CDR3 here. Each record gives: D gene, J gene, V gene, CDR3 protein. D genes are given only for firm matches.

D: .; J: TRBJ1-3; V: TRBV2; CDR3: ASSEARVGILAGDTIY
D: .; J: TRBJ2-7; V: TRBV11-2; CDR3: ASSLGSGSSYEQY
D: .; J: TRBJ2-7; V: TRBV2; CDR3: ATYTGSYEQY
D: .; J: TRBJ1-5; V: TRBV7-6; CDR3: ASSLGGLDNQPQH
D: .; J: TRBJ1-1; V: TRBV7-9; CDR3: ASSLARGENTEAF
D: .; J: TRBJ2-7; V: TRBV18; CDR3: ASSPSEMVSYEQY
D: .; J: TRBJ2-2; V: TRBV7-2; CDR3: ASSPTGNTGELF
D: .; J: TRBJ1-1; V: TRBV30; CDR3: AWGREEFSNTEAF
D: TRBD1; J: TRBJ1-2; V: TRBV11-2; CDR3: ASSLDRAGTNYGYT
D: .; J: TRBJ2-3; V: TRBV7-9; CDR3: ASSPGRASTDTQY
D: TRBD1; J: TRBJ2-2; V: TRBV9; CDR3: ASSATGAGELF
D: .; J: TRBJ2-7; V: TRBV6-6; CDR3: AYGGYAYEQY
D: .; J: TRBJ1-1; V: TRBV5-1; CDR3: ASSSPPYTEAF
D: TRBD1; J: TRBJ2-7; V: TRBV10-3; CDR3: AIREGTGGYYEQY
D: TRBD1; J: TRBJ2-7; V: TRBV9; CDR3: ASSTTRTGFFYEQY
D: .; J: TRBJ1-1; V: TRBV7-9; CDR3: ASSSFGQPEAF
D: .; J: TRBJ2-1; V: TRBV5-4; CDR3: ASSWDTYNEQF
D: .; J: TRBJ2-7; V: TRBV4-1; CDR3: ASSPIPGGSYEQY